This T cell receptor (beta chain) was recorded in a study of graft-versus-host responses after intestinal transplantation. TCRdb's table, derived via immunoSEQ multiplex PCR, lists solely in-frame clones and lacks some. Seen here are about 110,000 clones, 85% to 95% observed once, and the top ten hold approximately 1%. Study-level findings and limits: GvH clones were identified in recipient marrow, with some first appearing in ileum or blood. Some patients had graft-donor T cell macrochimerism, and their allografts showed high graft-versus-host to host-versus-graft clonal ratios.

The CDR3 has 14 amino acids. V shed 3 bases and J shed 8 bases, with 14 bases lying between them. Per the germline V gene, CDR1 is MNHEY and CDR2 is SMNVEV (reference sequence). This clone was counted once. Its target is not known. The source of this sequence is a human donor who was the organ donor for an intestinal transplant. The starting material was unstimulated CD8+ T cells sorted from spleen or lymph node cells, obtained before transplant. The V and J genes are TRBV27 and TRBJ2-1; D not certain. The CDR3 is CASSFARQMDEQFF. CDR3 nucleotides: TGTGCCAGCAGTTTTGCGCGACAAATGGATGAGCAGTTCTTC.